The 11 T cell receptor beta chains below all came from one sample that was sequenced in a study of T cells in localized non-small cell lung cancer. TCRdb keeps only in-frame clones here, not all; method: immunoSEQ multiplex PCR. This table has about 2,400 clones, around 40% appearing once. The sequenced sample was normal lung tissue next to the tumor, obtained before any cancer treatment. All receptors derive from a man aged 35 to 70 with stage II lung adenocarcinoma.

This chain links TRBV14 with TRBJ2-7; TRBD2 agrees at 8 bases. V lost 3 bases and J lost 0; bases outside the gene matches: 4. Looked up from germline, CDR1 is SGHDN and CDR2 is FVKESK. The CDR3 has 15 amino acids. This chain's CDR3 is CASSQIAGTSYEQYF. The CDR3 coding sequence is TGTGCCAGCAGCCAGATAGCGGGAACCTCCTACGAGCAGTACTTC. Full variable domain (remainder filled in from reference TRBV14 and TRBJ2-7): EAGVTQFPSHSVIEKGQTVTLRCDPISGHDNLYWYRRVMGKEIKFLLHFVKESKQDESGMPNNRFLAERTGGTYSTLKVQPAELEDSGVYFCASSQIAGTSYEQYFGPGTRLTVT.

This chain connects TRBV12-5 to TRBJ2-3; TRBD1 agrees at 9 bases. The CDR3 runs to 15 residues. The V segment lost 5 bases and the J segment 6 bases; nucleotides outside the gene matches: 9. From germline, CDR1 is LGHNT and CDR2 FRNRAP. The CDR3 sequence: CASGHSQGAADTQYF. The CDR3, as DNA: TGTGCTAGTGGTCACTCACAGGGGGCAGCGGATACGCAGTATTTT.

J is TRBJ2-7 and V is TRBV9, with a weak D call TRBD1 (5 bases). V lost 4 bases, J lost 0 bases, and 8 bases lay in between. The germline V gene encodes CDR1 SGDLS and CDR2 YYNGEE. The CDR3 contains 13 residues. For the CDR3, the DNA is TGTGCCAGCAGCCCTGACAGCTCCTACGAGCAGTACTTC. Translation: CASSPDSSYEQYF.

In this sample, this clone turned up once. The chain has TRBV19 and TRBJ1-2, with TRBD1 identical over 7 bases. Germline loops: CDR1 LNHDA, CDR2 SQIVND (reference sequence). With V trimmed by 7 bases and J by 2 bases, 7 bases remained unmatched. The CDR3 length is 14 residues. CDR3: CASIGGTENYGYTF. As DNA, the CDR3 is TGTGCCAGTATAGGCGGGACAGAGAACTATGGCTACACCTTC.

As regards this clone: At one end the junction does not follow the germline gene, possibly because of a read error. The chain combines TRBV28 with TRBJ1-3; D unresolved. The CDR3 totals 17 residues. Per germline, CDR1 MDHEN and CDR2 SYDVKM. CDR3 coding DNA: TGTGTCAGCAGTCCCTCGGGAAGGGTCCGCTCTGGAAACACCATATATTTT. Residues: CVSSPSGRVRSGNTIYF.

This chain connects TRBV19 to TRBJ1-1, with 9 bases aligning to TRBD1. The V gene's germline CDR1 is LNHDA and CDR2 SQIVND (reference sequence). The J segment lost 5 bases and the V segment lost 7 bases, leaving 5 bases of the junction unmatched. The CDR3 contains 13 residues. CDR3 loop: CASNDRGDTEAFF. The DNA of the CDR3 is TGTGCCAGTAACGACAGGGGGGATACTGAAGCTTTCTTT.

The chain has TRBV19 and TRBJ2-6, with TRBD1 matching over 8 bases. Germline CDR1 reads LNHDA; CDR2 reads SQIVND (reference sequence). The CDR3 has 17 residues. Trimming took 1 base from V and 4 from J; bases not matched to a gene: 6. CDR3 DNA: TGTGCCAGTAGTATAGGGACAGGGTTCAGCGGGGCCAACGTCCTGACTTTC. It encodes CASSIGTGFSGANVLTF.

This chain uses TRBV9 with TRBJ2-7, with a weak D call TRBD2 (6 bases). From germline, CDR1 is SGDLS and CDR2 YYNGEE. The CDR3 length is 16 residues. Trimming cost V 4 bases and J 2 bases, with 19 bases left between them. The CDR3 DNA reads TGTGCCAGCAGCATCACCGGGACTCAAAGTGCCTACGAGCAGTACTTC. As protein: CASSITGTQSAYEQYF.

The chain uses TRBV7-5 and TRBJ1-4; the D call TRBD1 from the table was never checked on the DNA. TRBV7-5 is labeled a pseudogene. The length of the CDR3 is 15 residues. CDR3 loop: CASSLSGTGVEKLFF. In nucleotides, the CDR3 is TGTGCCAGCAGCTTATCGGGGACAGGCGTTGAAAAACTGTTTTTT.

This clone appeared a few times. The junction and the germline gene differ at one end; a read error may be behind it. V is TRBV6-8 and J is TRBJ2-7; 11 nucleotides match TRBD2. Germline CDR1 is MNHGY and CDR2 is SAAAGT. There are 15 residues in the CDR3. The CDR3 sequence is CANSPGTSGTYEQYF. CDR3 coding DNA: TGTGCCAACAGTCCCGGGACTAGCGGAACCTACGAGCAGTACTTC.

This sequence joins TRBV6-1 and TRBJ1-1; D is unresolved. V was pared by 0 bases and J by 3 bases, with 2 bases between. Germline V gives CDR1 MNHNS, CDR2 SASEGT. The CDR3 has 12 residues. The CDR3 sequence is CASSEADTEAFF. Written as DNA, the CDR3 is TGTGCCAGCAGTGAAGCGGACACTGAAGCTTTCTTT.